The sequence of this TCR beta chain was determined in a study of cytomegalovirus exposure and HLA in healthy donors. Among the donors, all were healthy bone marrow donors. Notes on the study in general: CMV serostatus stood as the only immune exposure information on hand. Previous analysis showed most TCR beta V segments were productive about 87% or about 30% of the time.

Use of 60 Vbeta and 13 Jbeta primers characterized the PCR. Here immunoSEQ multiplex PCR was the method, and the copy in TCRdb shows in-frame clones only, minus some. The table includes around 72,000 clones, 65% to 70% detected once. As regards this clone: The antigen is not known.

This TCR came from a man in his forties or fifties in good health and CMV-seropositive. The source material was PBMCs.

The CDR3 loop is CASSVPGGGIYNEQFF. DNA of the CDR3: TGTGCCAGCAGCGTACCTGGCGGGGGGATCTACAATGAGCAGTTCTTC. This sequence joins TRBV5-8 and TRBJ2-1; 8 nucleotides line up with TRBD2. Germline-derived CDR1 and CDR2 are SGHTS and YDEGEE. Losses at the gene ends were 4 bases for V and 3 bases for J; bases not matched to a gene: 9. This CDR3 contains 16 residues.